Below, 14 T cell receptor beta chains from the same sample are listed, as sequenced in a study of T cells in women clearing cervical HPV infection. The repertoire was sequenced with immunoSEQ multiplex PCR; TCRdb's copy has only in-frame clones and lacks some. The sample table includes fewer than 40,000 clones. The sample was blood buffy coat. These receptor sequences come from a woman aged 18-70 years with a cervical HPV16 infection that either progressed to CIN3+ or cleared (not recorded which).

As for this clone: With the read ending 3 residues before the CDR3 end, the germline J gene is used to fill in that end. The V gene is TRBV4-1, the J gene TRBJ2-3; maybe TRBD2 (5 bases). The CDR3 has 15 residues. The germline V and J ends were trimmed by 6 bases and 0 bases, with 13 bases remaining between them. Germline V gives CDR1 MGHRA, CDR2 YSYEKL. The covered CDR3 bases are TGCGCCAGCAGGAGAAGCGGTACTAGCACAGATACG. Its translation is CASRRSGTSTDT. The full-length CDR3 reads as CASRRSGTSTDTQYF.

As for this clone: The sequenced fragment ends 3 residues before the CDR3 boundary, so the rest is inferred from the germline J gene. This sequence joins TRBV20-1 and TRBJ1-2; D is perhaps TRBD1 (5 bases). CDR1 is DFQATT, CDR2 SNEGSKA, per germline (reference sequence). The CDR3 runs 15 residues. The CDR3 DNA, read in part, is TGCAGTGCTAGAAGACTAGCGGGGGGAAGCGATGAC. Its protein is CSARRLAGGSDD. The entire CDR3 reads CSARRLAGGSDDYTF.

Note on this clone: The DNA ends 3 residues before the CDR3 does, and the rest of the CDR3 is filled in from the germline J gene. The chain is built from TRBV18 and TRBJ1-1; possible D gene TRBD1, 6 bases. The CDR3 has 15 residues. Germline assignment: CDR1 KGHSH and CDR2 LQKENI. Trimming cost V 3 bases and J 1 base, with 12 bases left between them. This CDR3 reads CASSPRDIQNTEAFF. CDR3 bases read: TGTGCCAGCTCACCCCGGGACATACAGAACACTGAA.

Concerning this clone: The read stops 3 residues short of the end of the CDR3; the missing end is completed from the germline J gene. V gene TRBV30 combines with J gene TRBJ2-5, with D possibly TRBD2 on 5 matching bases. V lost 3 bases, J lost 2 bases, and 19 bases lay in between. In germline, CDR1 is GTSNPN, CDR2 SVGIG (reference sequence). The CDR3 runs 16 residues. The CDR3 loop is CAWRKGLGALQETQYF. Partial CDR3 DNA: TGTGCCTGGAGGAAAGGACTTGGAGCGCTACAAGAGACC.

Measured by frequency, this clone is medium-sized (0.01 to 0.1%). Read data end 3 residues before the CDR3 end; the end is taken from the germline J gene. The rearrangement joins TRBV15 to TRBJ2-5; D remains ambiguous. The CDR3 runs to 13 residues. V was shortened by 3 bases and J by 5 bases, with 10 bases between the two germline ends. Germline CDR1 and CDR2: LNHNV and YYDKDF (reference sequence). The part of the CDR3 DNA that was read is TGTGCCACCAGCAGGTGGCCCGGGGAGACC. Its protein product is CATSRWPGET. The entire CDR3 is CATSRWPGETQYF.

As to this clone: The read is 3 residues too short to cover the CDR3 end, so that end is filled in from the germline J gene. The rearrangement links TRBV2 to TRBJ1-4; 7 bases fit TRBD1. With 6 bases clipped from V and 5 bases from J, the junction kept 12 bases outside the gene matches. Germline values: CDR1 SNHLY, CDR2 FYNNEI. CDR3 length: 16 amino acids. Incomplete CDR3 DNA: TGTGCCAGCAGCATGCCGCCGGGACAGTTCAATGAAAAA. It encodes CASSMPPGQFNEK. The whole CDR3 reads CASSMPPGQFNEKLFF.

Regarding this clone: The CDR3 is cut off 3 residues early in the read; its end comes from the germline J gene. J is TRBJ1-1 and V is TRBV19, with D possibly TRBD1 on 5 matching bases. With 4 bases removed from V and 4 bases from J, the gap between germline ends came to 10 bases. Germline-derived CDR1 and CDR2 are LNHDA and SQIVND (reference sequence). The CDR3 sequence is 13 residues long. The CDR3 protein is CASSRSTATEAFF. The sequenced CDR3 bases are TGTGCCAGTAGTAGATCGACAGCCACTGAA. Using reference TRBV19 and TRBJ1-1 for the parts outside the CDR3, the full variable domain is DGGITQSPKYLFRKEGQNVTLSCEQNLNHDAMYWYRQDPGQGLRLIYYSQIVNDFQKGDIAEGYSVSREKKESFPLTVTSAQKNPTAFYLCASSRSTATEAFFGQGTRLTVV.

About this clone itself: The CDR3 end falls 3 residues outside the read, so it is completed with the germline J gene. The chain uses TRBV6-1 and TRBJ2-3, with D possibly being TRBD2 (5 bases). CDR1 and CDR2 from the germline V gene are MNHNS and SASEGT. The CDR3 loop spans 13 amino acids. V lost 4 bases and J lost 3, with 8 bases in between. CDR3 sequence: CASSGGRTDTQYF. The CDR3 DNA, read in part, is TGTGCCAGCAGTGGAGGGCGAACAGATACG.

As for this clone: The read ends 3 residues early relative to the CDR3; the germline J gene fills the gap. The chain is built from TRBV6-2 or TRBV6-3 and TRBJ1-4; 9 nucleotides agree with TRBD1. The ends lost 1 base at V and 8 bases at J; junction bases unmatched: 5. CDR3 size: 15 residues. Looked up from germline, CDR1 is MNHEY and CDR2 is SVGEGT. The CDR3 sequence is CASSYFGTGPEKLFF. The sequenced CDR3 bases are TGTGCCAGCAGTTACTTCGGGACAGGGCCCGAAAAA.

Worth noting for this clone: The observed sequence ends 3 residues before the CDR3 terminus, with the missing tail filled in from the germline J gene. V and J are TRBV18 and TRBJ1-2; D possibly corresponds to TRBD1 (6 bases). There are 15 residues in the CDR3. Looked up from germline, CDR1 is KGHSH and CDR2 is LQKENI. The CDR3 sequence is CASSPPGAKNYDYTF. CDR3 DNA, as far as it was read: TGTGCCAGCTCACCACCGGGGGCAAAGAATTACGAC.

As for this clone: The read finishes 3 residues shy of the CDR3 end, and the germline J gene is used to complete it. The chain joins TRBV7-9 to TRBJ1-2; possibly TRBD1 for D (5 bases). This CDR3 spans 14 amino acids. The germline V gene has CDR1 SEHNR and CDR2 FQNEAQ (reference sequence). The CDR3 spells CASSPRQRTYDYTF. Incomplete CDR3 DNA: TGTGCCAGCAGCCCCCGACAGAGGACCTACGAC.

Concerning this clone: The CDR3 extends 3 residues past the end of the read, so its final part is completed from the germline J gene. This rearrangement joins TRBV29-1 to TRBJ1-1, with 8 bases matching TRBD1. CDR1 SQVTM and CDR2 ANQGSEA come from the germline V gene. The CDR3 is 13 residues long. J was trimmed by 3 bases and V by 6 bases; bases with no gene match: 6. CDR3 bases read: TGCAGCGTCCGGACAGGGAGGGACACTGAA. This translates into CSVRTGRDTE. The whole CDR3 protein reads CSVRTGRDTEAFF.

As for this clone: The sequence runs out 3 residues before the end of the CDR3; the remainder is reconstructed from the germline J gene. This sequence joins TRBV18 and TRBJ2-3; D may correspond to TRBD1 or TRBD2 (5 bases each). The CDR3 runs 15 residues. CDR1 and CDR2 from the germline V gene are KGHSH and LQKENI. The CDR3 sequence is CASSPPAERGETQYF. CDR3 DNA, as far as it was read: TGTGCCAGCTCACCACCGGCAGAGAGAGGGGAGACG.

The sequenced CDR3 bases are TGCAGTGCTAGAGATACGGCGGGGGCTAACTATGGC. Its translation is CSARDTAGANYG. The whole CDR3 sequence is CSARDTAGANYGYTF. The V call is TRBV20-1, the J call TRBJ1-2; D is possibly TRBD1 (5 bases). The read gets to within 3 residues of the CDR3 end, and the germline J gene fills in the rest. V lost 0 bases and J lost 0, with 11 bases in between. Germline V gene sequence: CDR1 DFQATT, CDR2 SNEGSKA (reference sequence). CDR3 size: 15 residues.